This TCR beta chain was sequenced for a study of shared clonotypes between healthy human individuals (dated by TCRdb to the early 2020s). Regarding the study in general: A couple of women and a few men aged 18 to 49 years were included in the cohort. Leukapheresis yielded between about 0.85 and 10 billion PBMCs per donor. Libraries were prepared and TCR repertoires were sequenced by different laboratories using diverse techniques, in order to increase sequencing depth and limit assay-specific biases. The study deeply sequenced blood TCR repertoires of five healthy adults to estimate repertoire size and the extent of clonotype sharing between individuals. Study-wide findings and limitations: Because the study included only a small number of donors, the genetic and exposure-history diversity represented was limited. Sampling was limited to blood, and TCR repertoires in tissue likely differ from TCR repertoires in blood. Pairwise subsampling indicated that sequencing depth was expected to affect the degree of clonotype sharing among donors.

Notes on this clone: Its antigen is still unknown. Qualities for individual bases were not recorded, and no much larger clone is one base off.

Via the germline V gene, CDR1 is SGHAT and CDR2 FQNNGV. Including the terminal cysteine and phenylalanine, the CDR3 comprises 16 residues. Only the CDR3 DNA stays, 48 bases, in frame from base 1. V loses 7 bases, J loses 0 bases, and the germline ends lie 18 bases apart. The donors were healthy, HIV-negative adults with no recently reported acute infections or vaccinations. All donors were Caucasian adults living in Nashville, Tennessee, USA. For unsorted samples, tens of millions of PBMCs were counted and genomic DNA was extracted with the QIAamp DNA Blood Mini kit. Blood was collected by leukapheresis, and PBMCs were isolated by Ficoll-Histopaque density gradient centrifugation and then cryopreserved in liquid nitrogen vapor phase. Using the deep immunoSEQ assay, multiplex PCR amplified TCR CDR3 regions from genomic DNA. Extracted genomic DNA from each cell subset was distributed evenly across all wells of several immunoSEQ 96-well plates, and each plate was treated as a replicate. For unsorted PBMC, each replicate PCR was loaded with about 300 ng genomic DNA, equivalent to about 30,000 T cell genomes. Genomic DNA from unsorted PBMC was sequenced over ten immunoSEQ deep assay plates. Purified libraries were measured with a Qubit 3.0 fluorometer, size-checked on a Bioanalyzer 2100, and measured again with the KAPA Library Quantification kit. Each immunoSEQ 96-well plate was sequenced on its own single-read 150-cycle Illumina NextSeq 550 flow cell. The authors' pipeline ran thus. The immunoSEQ output contained only junctional sequences without quality scores, so filtering could not match that applied to full-length reads. Sequences were annotated with PyIR, a Python wrapper for IgBLAST v1.9, using IMGT germline references to assign V/J genes and CDR3. Reads were filtered out if the reads had weak V/J assignments (E-value above 1e-6), no CDR3, stop codons, out-of-frame junctions, or ambiguous translated residues. V3J clonotypes were defined as sequences sharing the same inferred V gene, J gene, and CDR3 amino acid sequence. Percentage overlap between repertoires was calculated by dividing the number of shared unique clonotypes by the size of the smaller repertoire. Three approaches were used to assess repertoire richness: RTK rarefaction, the Chao1 estimator, and Recon v2.1 estimates of unobserved clonotypes. Imported from immuneACCESS, the table was reduced by TCRdb to in-frame sequences with V and J called. These copies leave out some clones; in studies compared against another copy, an unresolved V gene accounts for under half, and the cause of the remainder is not known. V and J calls and clone size are given by that table; D and trimming were obtained from the DNA. For this sample there are 550,000 to 600,000 clones; around 78% appear just once. The ten biggest clones cover about 12% of the sample.

This TCR was sampled from a woman in her thirties or forties in good health. Some clones in this sample may be carry-over from other donors' samples. This chain joins TRBV11-2 to TRBJ1-1; a confident D gene designation cannot be given. Sequencing used PBMCs. The CDR3 sequence is CASTSVDRELNTEAFF. Here is the DNA: TGTGCCAGCACCTCCGTCGACCGGGAGCTGAACACTGAAGCTTTCTTT.